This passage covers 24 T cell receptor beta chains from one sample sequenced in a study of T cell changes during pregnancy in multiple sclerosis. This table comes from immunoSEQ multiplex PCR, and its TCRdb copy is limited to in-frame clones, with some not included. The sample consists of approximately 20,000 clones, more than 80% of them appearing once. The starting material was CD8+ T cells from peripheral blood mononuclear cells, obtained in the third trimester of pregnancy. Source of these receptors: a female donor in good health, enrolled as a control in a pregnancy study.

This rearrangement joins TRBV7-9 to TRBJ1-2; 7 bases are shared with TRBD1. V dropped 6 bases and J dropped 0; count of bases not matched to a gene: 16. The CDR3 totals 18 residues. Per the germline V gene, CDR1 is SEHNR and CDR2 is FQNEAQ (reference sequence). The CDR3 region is CASRSVFETGNTNYGYTF. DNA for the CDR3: TGTGCCAGCAGGTCGGTGTTCGAGACAGGGAATACTAACTATGGCTACACCTTC.

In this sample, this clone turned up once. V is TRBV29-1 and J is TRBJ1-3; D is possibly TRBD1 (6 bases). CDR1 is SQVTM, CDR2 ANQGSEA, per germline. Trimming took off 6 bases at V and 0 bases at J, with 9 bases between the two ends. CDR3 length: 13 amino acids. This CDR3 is CSVTGLSGNTIYF. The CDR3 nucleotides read TGCAGCGTGACAGGCCTCTCTGGAAACACCATATATTTT.

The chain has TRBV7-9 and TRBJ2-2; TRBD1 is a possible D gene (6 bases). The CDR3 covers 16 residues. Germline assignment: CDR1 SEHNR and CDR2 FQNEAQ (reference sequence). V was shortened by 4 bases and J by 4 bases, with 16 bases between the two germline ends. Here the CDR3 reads CASSSVTGGATGELFF. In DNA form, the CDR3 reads TGTGCCAGCAGCTCGGTGACAGGAGGTGCCACCGGGGAGCTGTTTTTT. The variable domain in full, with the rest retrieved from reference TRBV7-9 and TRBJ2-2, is DTGVSQNPRHKITKRGQNVTFRCDPISEHNRLYWYRQTLGQGPEFLTYFQNEAQLEKSRLLSDRFSAERPKGSFSTLEIQRTEQGDSAMYLCASSSVTGGATGELFFGEGSRLTVL.

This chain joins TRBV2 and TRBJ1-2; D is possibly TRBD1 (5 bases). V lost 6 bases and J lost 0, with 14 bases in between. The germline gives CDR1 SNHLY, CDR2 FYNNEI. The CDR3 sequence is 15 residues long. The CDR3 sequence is CASRAGMGPNYGYTF. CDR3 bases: TGTGCCAGCAGGGCAGGGATGGGGCCTAACTATGGCTACACCTTC.

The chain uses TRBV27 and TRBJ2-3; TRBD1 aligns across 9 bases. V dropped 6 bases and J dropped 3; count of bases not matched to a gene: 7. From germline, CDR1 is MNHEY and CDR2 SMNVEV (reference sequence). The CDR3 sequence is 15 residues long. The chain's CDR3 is CASSSGQGFTDTQYF. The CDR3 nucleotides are TGTGCCAGCAGCTCGGGACAGGGATTTACAGATACGCAGTATTTT.

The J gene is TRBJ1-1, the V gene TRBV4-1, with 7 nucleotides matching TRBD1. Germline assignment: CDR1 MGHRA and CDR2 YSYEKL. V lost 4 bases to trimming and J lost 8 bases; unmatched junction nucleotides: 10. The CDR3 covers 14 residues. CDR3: CASSLEGQAPEAFF. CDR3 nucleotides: TGCGCCAGCAGCCTAGAAGGACAGGCCCCGGAAGCTTTCTTT.

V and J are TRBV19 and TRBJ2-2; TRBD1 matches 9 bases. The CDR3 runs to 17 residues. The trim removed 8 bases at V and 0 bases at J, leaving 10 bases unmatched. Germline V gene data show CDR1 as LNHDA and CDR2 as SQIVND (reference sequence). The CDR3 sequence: CASWTGAFGANTGELFF. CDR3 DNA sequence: TGTGCCAGTTGGACAGGGGCGTTCGGCGCGAACACCGGGGAGCTGTTTTTT.

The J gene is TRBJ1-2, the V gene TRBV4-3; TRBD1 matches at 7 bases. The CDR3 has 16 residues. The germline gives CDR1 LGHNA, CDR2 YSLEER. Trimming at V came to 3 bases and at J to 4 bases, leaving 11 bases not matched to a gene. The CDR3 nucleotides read TGCGCCAGCAGCCAGGGAACCGGGACAGTCTTCTATGGCTACACCTTC. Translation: CASSQGTGTVFYGYTF.

The CDR3: CASSNTGNPHNEQFF. CDR3 DNA sequence: TGTGCCAGCAGTAACACAGGGAACCCCCACAATGAGCAGTTCTTC. The chain carries TRBV27 and TRBJ2-1, with D perhaps matching TRBD1 (6 bases). V lost 5 bases to trimming and J lost 5 bases, with 16 bases between them. Germline CDR1 is MNHEY and CDR2 is SMNVEV (reference sequence). The CDR3 sequence is 15 residues long.

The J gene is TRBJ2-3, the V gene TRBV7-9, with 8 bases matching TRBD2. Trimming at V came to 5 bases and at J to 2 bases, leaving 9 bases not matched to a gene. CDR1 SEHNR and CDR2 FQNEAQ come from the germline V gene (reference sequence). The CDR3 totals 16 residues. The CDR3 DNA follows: TGTGCCAGCAGCCCGCCGGGGGGGCCACCCACAGATACGCAGTATTTT. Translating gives CASSPPGGPPTDTQYF.

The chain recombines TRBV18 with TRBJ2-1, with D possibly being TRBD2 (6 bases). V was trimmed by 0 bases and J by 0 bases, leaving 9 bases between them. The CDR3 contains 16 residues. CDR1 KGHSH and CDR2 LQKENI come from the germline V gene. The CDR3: CASSPPAGSSYNEQFF. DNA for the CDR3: TGTGCCAGCTCACCACCCGCCGGGAGCTCCTACAATGAGCAGTTCTTC.

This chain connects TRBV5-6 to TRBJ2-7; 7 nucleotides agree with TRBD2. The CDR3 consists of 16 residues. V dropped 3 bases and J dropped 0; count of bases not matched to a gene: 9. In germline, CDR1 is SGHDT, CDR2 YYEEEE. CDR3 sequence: CASSSPVGGSSYEQYF. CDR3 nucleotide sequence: TGTGCCAGCAGCTCCCCGGTGGGGGGGAGCTCCTACGAGCAGTACTTC.

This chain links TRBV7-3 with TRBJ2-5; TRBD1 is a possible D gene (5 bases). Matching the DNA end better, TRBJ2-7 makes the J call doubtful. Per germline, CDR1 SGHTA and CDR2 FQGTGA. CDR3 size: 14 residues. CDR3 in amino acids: CASSLMGQGYEQYF. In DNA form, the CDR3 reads TGTGCCAGCAGCTTAATGGGGCAGGGCTACGAGCAGTACTTC.

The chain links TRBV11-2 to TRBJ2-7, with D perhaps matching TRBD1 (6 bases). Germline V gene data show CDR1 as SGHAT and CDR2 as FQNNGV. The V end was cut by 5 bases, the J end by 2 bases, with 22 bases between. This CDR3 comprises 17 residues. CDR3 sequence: CASSPSPTGSRAYEQYF. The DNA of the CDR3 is TGTGCCAGCAGCCCGAGTCCCACAGGGTCCCGGGCCTACGAGCAGTACTTC.

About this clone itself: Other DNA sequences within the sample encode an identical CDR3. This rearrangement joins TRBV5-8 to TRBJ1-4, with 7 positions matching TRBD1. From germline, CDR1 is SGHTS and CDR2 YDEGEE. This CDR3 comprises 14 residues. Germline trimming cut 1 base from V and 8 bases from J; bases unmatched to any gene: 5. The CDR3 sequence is CASSLQGGNEKLFF. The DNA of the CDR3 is TGTGCCAGCAGCTTGCAGGGGGGCAACGAAAAACTGTTTTTT. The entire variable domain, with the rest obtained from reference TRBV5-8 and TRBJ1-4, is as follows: EAGVTQSPTHLIKTRGQQATLRCSPISGHTSVYWYQQALGLGLQFLLWYDEGEERNRGNFPPRFSGRQFPNYSSELNVNALELEDSALYLCASSLQGGNEKLFFGSGTQLSVL.

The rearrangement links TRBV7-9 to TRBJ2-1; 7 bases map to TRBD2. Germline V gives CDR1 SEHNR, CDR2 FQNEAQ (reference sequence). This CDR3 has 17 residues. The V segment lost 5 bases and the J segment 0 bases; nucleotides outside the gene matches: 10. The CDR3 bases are TGTGCCAGCAGCCACCGCCCACTAGCGAACTCCTACAATGAGCAGTTCTTC. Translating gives CASSHRPLANSYNEQFF. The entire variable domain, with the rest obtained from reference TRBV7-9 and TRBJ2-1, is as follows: DTGVSQNPRHKITKRGQNVTFRCDPISEHNRLYWYRQTLGQGPEFLTYFQNEAQLEKSRLLSDRFSAERPKGSFSTLEIQRTEQGDSAMYLCASSHRPLANSYNEQFFGPGTRLTVL.

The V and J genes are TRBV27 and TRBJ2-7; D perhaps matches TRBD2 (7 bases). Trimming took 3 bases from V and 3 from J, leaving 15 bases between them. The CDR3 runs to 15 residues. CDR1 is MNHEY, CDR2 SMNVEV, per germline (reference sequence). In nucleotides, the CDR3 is TGTGCCAGCAGTTTGGGGGGGGCGCGGAACTACGAGCAGTACTTC. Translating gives CASSLGGARNYEQYF.

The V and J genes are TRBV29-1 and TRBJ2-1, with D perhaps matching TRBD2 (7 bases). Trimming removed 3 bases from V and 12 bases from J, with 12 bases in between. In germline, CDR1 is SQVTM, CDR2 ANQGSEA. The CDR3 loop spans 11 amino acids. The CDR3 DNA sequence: TGCAGCGTTGAGGGGGGGGGCCTGCAGTTCTTC. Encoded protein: CSVEGGGLQFF.

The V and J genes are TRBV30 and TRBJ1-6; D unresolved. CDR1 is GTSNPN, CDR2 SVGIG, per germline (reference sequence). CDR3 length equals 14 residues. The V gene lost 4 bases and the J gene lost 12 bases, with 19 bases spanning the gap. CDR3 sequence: CAWKRLGRVVPLHF. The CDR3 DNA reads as TGTGCCTGGAAACGCCTTGGCCGGGTGGTACCCCTCCACTTT.

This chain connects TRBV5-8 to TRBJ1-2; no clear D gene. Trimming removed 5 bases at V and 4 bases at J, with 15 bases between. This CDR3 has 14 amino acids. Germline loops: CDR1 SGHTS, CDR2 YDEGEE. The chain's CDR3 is CASSRYFVSYGYTF. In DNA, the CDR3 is TGTGCCAGCAGTCGGTACTTCGTTAGCTATGGCTACACCTTC.

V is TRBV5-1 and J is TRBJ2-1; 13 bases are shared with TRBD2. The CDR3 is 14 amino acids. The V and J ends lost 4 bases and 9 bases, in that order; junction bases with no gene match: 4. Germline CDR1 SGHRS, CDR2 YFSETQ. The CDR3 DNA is TGCGCCAGCAGCCCCTGGACTAGCGGGGGTGAGCAGTTCTTC. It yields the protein CASSPWTSGGEQFF.

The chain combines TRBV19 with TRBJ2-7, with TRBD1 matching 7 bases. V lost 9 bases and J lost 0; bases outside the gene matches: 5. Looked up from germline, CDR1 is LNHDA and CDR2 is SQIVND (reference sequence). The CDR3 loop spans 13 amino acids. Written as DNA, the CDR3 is TGTGCCAGCAGAGACAGGGTCTCCTACGAGCAGTACTTC. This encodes CASRDRVSYEQYF.

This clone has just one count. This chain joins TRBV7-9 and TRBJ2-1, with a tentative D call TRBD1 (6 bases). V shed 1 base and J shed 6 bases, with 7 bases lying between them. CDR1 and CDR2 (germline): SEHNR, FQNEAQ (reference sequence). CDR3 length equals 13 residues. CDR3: CASSLGGLNEQFF. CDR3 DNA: TGTGCCAGCAGCTTAGGGGGGCTCAATGAGCAGTTCTTC.

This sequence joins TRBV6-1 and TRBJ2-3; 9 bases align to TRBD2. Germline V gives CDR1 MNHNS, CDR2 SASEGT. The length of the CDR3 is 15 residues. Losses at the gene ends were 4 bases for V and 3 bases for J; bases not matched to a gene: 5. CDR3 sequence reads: CASSGWLAGTDTQYF. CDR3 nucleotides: TGTGCCAGCAGTGGTTGGCTAGCGGGGACAGATACGCAGTATTTT.